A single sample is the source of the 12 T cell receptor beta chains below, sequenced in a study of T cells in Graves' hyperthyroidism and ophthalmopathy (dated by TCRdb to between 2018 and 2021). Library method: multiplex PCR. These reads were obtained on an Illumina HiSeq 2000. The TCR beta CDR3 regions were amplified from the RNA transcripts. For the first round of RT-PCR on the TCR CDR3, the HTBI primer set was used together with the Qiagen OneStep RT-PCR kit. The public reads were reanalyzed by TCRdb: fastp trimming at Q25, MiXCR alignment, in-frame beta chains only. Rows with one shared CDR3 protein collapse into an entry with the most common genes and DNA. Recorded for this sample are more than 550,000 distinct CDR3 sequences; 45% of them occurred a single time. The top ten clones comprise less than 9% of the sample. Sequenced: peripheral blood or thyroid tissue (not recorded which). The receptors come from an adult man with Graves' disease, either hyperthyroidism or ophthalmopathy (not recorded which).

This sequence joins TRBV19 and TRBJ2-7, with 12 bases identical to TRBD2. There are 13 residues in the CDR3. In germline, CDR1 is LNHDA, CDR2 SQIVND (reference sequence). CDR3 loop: CARPSGRVYEQYF. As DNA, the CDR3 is TGTGCTAGACCTAGCGGGAGGGTATACGAGCAGTACTTC.

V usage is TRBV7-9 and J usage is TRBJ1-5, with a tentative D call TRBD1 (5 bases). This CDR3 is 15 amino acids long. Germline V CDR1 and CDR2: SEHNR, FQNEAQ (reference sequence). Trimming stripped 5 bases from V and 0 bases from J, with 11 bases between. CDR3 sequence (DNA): TGTGCCAGCAGCCCGGGGGGGTTTAGCAATCAGCCCCAGCATTTT. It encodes CASSPGGFSNQPQHF. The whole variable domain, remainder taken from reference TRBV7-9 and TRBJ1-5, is DTGVSQNPRHKITKRGQNVTFRCDPISEHNRLYWYRQTLGQGPEFLTYFQNEAQLEKSRLLSDRFSAERPKGSFSTLEIQRTEQGDSAMYLCASSPGGFSNQPQHFGDGTRLSIL.

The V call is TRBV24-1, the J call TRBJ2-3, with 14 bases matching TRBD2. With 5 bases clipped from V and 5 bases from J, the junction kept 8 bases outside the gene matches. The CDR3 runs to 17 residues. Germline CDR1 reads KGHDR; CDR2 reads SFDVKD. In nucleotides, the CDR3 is TGTGCCACCAGTGTTCGTCGAGGACTAGCGGGAGGAGATACGCAGTATTTT. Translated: CATSVRRGLAGGDTQYF.

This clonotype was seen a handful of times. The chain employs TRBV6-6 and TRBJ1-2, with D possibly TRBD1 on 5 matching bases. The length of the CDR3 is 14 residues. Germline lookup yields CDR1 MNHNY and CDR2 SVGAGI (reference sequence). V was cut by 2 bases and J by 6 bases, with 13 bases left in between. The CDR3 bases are TGTGCCAGCAGTTACAGTTCGGGGGGAAATGGCTACACCTTC. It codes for CASSYSSGGNGYTF.

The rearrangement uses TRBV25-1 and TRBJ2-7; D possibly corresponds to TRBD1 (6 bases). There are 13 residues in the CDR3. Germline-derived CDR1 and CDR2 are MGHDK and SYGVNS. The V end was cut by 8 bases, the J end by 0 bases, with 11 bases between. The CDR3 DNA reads TGTGCCAGCGTCGGGACAATCTCCTACGAGCAGTACTTC. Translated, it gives CASVGTISYEQYF.

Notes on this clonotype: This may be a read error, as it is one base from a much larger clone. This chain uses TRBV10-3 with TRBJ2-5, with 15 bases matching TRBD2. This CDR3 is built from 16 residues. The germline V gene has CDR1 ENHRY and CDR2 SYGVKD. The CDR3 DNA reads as TGTGCCAGCAGCCAAGGACTAGCGGGAGGGATCGAGACCCGGTACTTC. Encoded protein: CASSQGLAGGIETRYF.

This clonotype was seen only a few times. The CDR3 sequence is CATSGDRGNTIYF. The CDR3 coding sequence is TGTGCCACCAGCGGGGACAGGGGAAACACCATATATTTT. This chain uses TRBV15 with TRBJ1-3; 8 bases match TRBD1. CDR1 is LNHNV, CDR2 YYDKDF, per germline (reference sequence). CDR3 length: 13 amino acids. Trimming took 5 bases from V and 4 from J; bases not matched to a gene: 1.

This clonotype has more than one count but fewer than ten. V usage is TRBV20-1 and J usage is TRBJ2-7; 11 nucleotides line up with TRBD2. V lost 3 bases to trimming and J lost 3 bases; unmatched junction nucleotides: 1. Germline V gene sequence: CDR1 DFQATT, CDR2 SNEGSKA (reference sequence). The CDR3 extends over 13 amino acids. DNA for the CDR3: TGCAGTGCTAGGACTAGCGGGAACTACGAGCAGTACTTC. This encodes CSARTSGNYEQYF.

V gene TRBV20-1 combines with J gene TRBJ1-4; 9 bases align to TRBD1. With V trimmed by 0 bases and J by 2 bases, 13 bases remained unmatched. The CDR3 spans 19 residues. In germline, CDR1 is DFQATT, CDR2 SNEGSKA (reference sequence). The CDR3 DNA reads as TGCAGTGCTAGAGATCTTGATGACAGGGGGAATCCCACTAATGAAAAACTGTTTTTT. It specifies CSARDLDDRGNPTNEKLFF.

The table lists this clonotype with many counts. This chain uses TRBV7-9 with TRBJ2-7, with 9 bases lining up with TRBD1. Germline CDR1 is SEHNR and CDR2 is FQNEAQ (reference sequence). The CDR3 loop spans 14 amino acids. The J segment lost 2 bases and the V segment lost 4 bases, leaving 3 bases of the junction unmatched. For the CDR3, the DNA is TGTGCCAGCAGCTACCGGGACAGGGCCTACGAGCAGTACTTC. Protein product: CASSYRDRAYEQYF.

CDR3 coding DNA: TGCGCCAGTTCTAGGGACGGGCCTCCGGAGCAGTACTTC. It specifies CASSRDGPPEQYF. This sequence joins TRBV5-1 and TRBJ2-7; D may correspond to TRBD1 or TRBD2 (5 bases each). Trimming left V 8 bases short and J 7 bases short, with 19 bases between. Germline V gives CDR1 SGHRS, CDR2 YFSETQ. This CDR3 is 13 amino acids long.

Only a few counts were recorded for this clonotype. CDR3 sequence reads: CASSFFGFEQYF. DNA of the CDR3: TGCGCCAGCAGCTTTTTCGGCTTCGAGCAGTACTTC. The V call is TRBV5-1, the J call TRBJ2-7; D unclear. From germline, CDR1 is SGHRS and CDR2 YFSETQ. The V gene lost 2 bases and the J gene lost 6 bases, with 9 bases spanning the gap. The CDR3 is 12 amino acids.